The 30 T cell receptor beta chains below were found in one sample sequenced in a study of blood T cells in healthy people across ages. Primers used in a second PCR of roughly 7 to 11 cycles were a sample-barcoded 5' primer and a J-beta primer mix. TCRdb processed the 5' RACE reads anew with MiXCR; each CDR3 protein has one entry. The sample has some 1 million distinct CDR3 sequences; 35% to 50% are singletons. The sample comprised blood. The origin of the receptors is a woman aged 55-69 years in good health.

This chain joins TRBV3-1 and TRBJ1-4; no clear D gene. The V and J ends lost 1 base and 4 bases respectively, with 4 bases between them. CDR1 is LGHDT, CDR2 YNNKEL, per germline (reference sequence). The CDR3 runs to 13 residues. CDR3 DNA sequence: TGTGCCAGCAGCCAAGTACTTAATGAAAAACTGTTTTTT. Translating gives CASSQVLNEKLFF.

The chain couples TRBV6-6 to TRBJ1-1; possibly TRBD1 for D (5 bases). The ends were cut back, 10 bases at V and 5 bases at J, with 14 bases in the middle. The CDR3 is 12 residues long. Germline V lookup: CDR1 MNHNY, CDR2 SVGAGI (reference sequence). CDR3 residues: CAIWTIGTEAFF. For the CDR3, the DNA is TGTGCCATTTGGACAATTGGGACTGAAGCTTTCTTT.

The chain has TRBV20-1 and TRBJ2-7; the match to TRBD2 covers 13 bases. The CDR3 totals 15 residues. Germline-derived CDR1 and CDR2 are DFQATT and SNEGSKA (reference sequence). J was trimmed by 3 bases and V by 3 bases; bases with no gene match: 5. The CDR3 DNA follows: TGCAGTGCTAGGGGGACTAGCGGGATCATCTACGAGCAGTACTTC. Translating it yields CSARGTSGIIYEQYF.

For this clonotype: One end of the junction does not line up with germline, which may come from a read error. CDR3 nucleotides: TGTACCAGCAGCTTAGCCGGACGCAATCAGCCCCAGCATTTT. Its translation is CTSSLAGRNQPQHF. The chain couples TRBV13 to TRBJ1-5; D is undetermined. Germline CDR1 PRHDT, CDR2 FYEKMQ (reference sequence). The CDR3 sequence is 14 residues long.

This clonotype was counted between two and nine times. One end of the junction is discordant with germline, which a read error may explain. The V call is TRBV5-1, the J call TRBJ1-2; D is unclear. Looked up from germline, CDR1 is SGHRS and CDR2 is YFSETQ. CDR3 size: 13 residues. CDR3 sequence: CASSLDTNYGYTF. The CDR3 coding sequence is TGTGCCAGCAGTTTAGACACCAACTATGGCTACACCTTC.

This clonotype was seen repeatedly, ten times or more. This chain links TRBV5-1 with TRBJ2-7; the match to TRBD1 covers 8 bases. The V gene's germline CDR1 is SGHRS and CDR2 YFSETQ. J gave up 0 bases and V 0 bases, and 2 bases lay outside the gene matches. The CDR3 has 15 amino acids. As DNA, the CDR3 is TGCGCCAGCAGCTTGGACAGGGGGTTCTCCTACGAGCAGTACTTC. Protein sequence: CASSLDRGFSYEQYF.

This clonotype was picked up a small number of times. This rearrangement joins TRBV10-3 to TRBJ1-2; no clear D gene. V gave up 6 bases and J gave up 5 bases, with 10 bases separating them. Germline V gene lookup returns CDR1 ENHRY and CDR2 SYGVKD. This CDR3 is built from 12 residues. The CDR3 sequence is CAISFEMYGYTF. The CDR3 DNA reads TGTGCCATCAGCTTCGAAATGTATGGCTACACCTTC.

The rearrangement uses TRBV4-1 and TRBJ1-1, with D possibly matching TRBD1 (5 bases). CDR3 length: 15 amino acids. Germline assignment: CDR1 MGHRA and CDR2 YSYEKL. Trimming took 4 bases from V and 2 from J, leaving 14 bases between them. The CDR3 loop reads CASSPRQNFNTEAFF. The DNA for the CDR3 is TGCGCCAGCAGCCCTCGACAGAACTTTAACACTGAAGCTTTCTTT.

The J gene is TRBJ2-7, the V gene TRBV6-1; TRBD2 is a possible D gene (6 bases). Trimming cost V 8 bases and J 7 bases, with 30 bases left between them. CDR1 is MNHNS, CDR2 SASEGT, per germline. The CDR3 runs to 17 residues. CDR3 residues: CASSDPDGAGRAYEQYF. The CDR3 DNA reads TGTGCCAGCTCCGACCCTGACGGGGCGGGAAGAGCGTATGAGCAGTACTTC.

The chain employs TRBV7-2 and TRBJ2-7; D gene unclear. The germline gives CDR1 SGHTA, CDR2 FQGNSA. The CDR3 runs to 13 residues. The germline V and J ends were trimmed by 5 bases and 2 bases, with 10 bases remaining between them. The CDR3 nucleotides are TGTGCCAGCAGCACCACACGGACCTACGAGCAGTACTTC. Its protein product is CASSTTRTYEQYF.

This clonotype appeared a few times. The chain has TRBV27 and TRBJ2-7; tentative D call: TRBD1 (6 bases). Trimming took 6 bases from V and 6 from J, leaving 24 bases between them. Germline-derived CDR1 and CDR2 are MNHEY and SMNVEV (reference sequence). This CDR3 comprises 16 residues. As DNA, the CDR3 is TGTGCCAGCAGCTTAGGTCCCGACAGGATACCATTCGAGCAGTACTTC. Its protein is CASSLGPDRIPFEQYF.

This sequence joins TRBV7-9 and TRBJ2-3; 8 bases match TRBD2. The CDR3 contains 16 residues. With V trimmed by 4 bases and J by 3 bases, 9 bases remained unmatched. CDR1 is SEHNR, CDR2 FQNEAQ, per germline (reference sequence). The chain's CDR3 is CASSSRGGARTDTQYF. CDR3 in DNA: TGTGCCAGCAGCTCCCGGGGGGGGGCACGAACAGATACGCAGTATTTT. Combining the CDR3 with reference TRBV7-9 and TRBJ2-3 gives the whole variable domain DTGVSQNPRHKITKRGQNVTFRCDPISEHNRLYWYRQTLGQGPEFLTYFQNEAQLEKSRLLSDRFSAERPKGSFSTLEIQRTEQGDSAMYLCASSSRGGARTDTQYFGPGTRLTVL.

This clonotype occurred a few times. The V call is TRBV5-1, the J call TRBJ1-4; the D gene is possibly TRBD1 (6 bases). This CDR3 has 16 amino acids. V was cut by 0 bases and J by 8 bases, with 17 bases left in between. Germline V gives CDR1 SGHRS, CDR2 YFSETQ. CDR3 amino acids: CASSLALGTSREKLFF. DNA of the CDR3: TGCGCCAGCAGCTTGGCTTTAGGGACATCTCGGGAAAAACTGTTTTTT.

The chain combines TRBV27 with TRBJ2-7; D may match TRBD1 or TRBD2 (5 bases each). Matching the DNA end better, TRBJ2-5 makes the J call doubtful. CDR3 length equals 14 residues. Germline CDR1 reads MNHEY; CDR2 reads SMNVEV (reference sequence). This chain's CDR3 is CASSSGHPAETQYF. The CDR3 DNA reads TGTGCCAGCAGTTCGGGGCACCCTGCGGAGACCCAGTACTTC.

This rearrangement joins TRBV11-2 to TRBJ1-2, with unresolved D. Germline CDR1 and CDR2: SGHAT and FQNNGV. The CDR3 is 14 residues long. The V end lost 0 bases, the J end lost 8 bases, and 13 bases lay between the germline ends. The CDR3 spells CASSLEGDSGGYTF. The CDR3 nucleotides are TGTGCCAGCAGCTTAGAGGGAGATTCGGGAGGCTACACCTTC.

This chain connects TRBV15 to TRBJ2-5; no definite D call. CDR1 LNHNV and CDR2 YYDKDF come from the germline V gene (reference sequence). Trimming took off 6 bases at V and 0 bases at J, with 11 bases between the two ends. The CDR3 totals 14 residues. Here the CDR3 DNA reads TGTGCCACCAGGTCCGAACAATACCAAGAGACCCAGTACTTC. Its protein product is CATRSEQYQETQYF.

In this sample, this clonotype turned up once. The J gene is TRBJ2-3, the V gene TRBV21-1; the table's D call of TRBD2 was not tested on the DNA. TRBV21-1 is tagged as a pseudogene. The CDR3 totals 16 residues. CDR3 in DNA: TGTGCCAACAGACGCGCGCGGGTCTCTAGCACAGATACGCAGTATTTT. Translation: CANRRARVSSTDTQYF.

The J gene is TRBJ2-4, the V gene TRBV5-1; 8 bases map to TRBD1. The CDR3 extends over 16 amino acids. CDR1 is SGHRS and CDR2 is YFSETQ in the germline V gene. V lost 4 bases and J lost 0; bases outside the gene matches: 6. For the CDR3, the DNA is TGCGCCAGCAGCCCCACAGGGGGGATAGCCAAAAACATTCAGTACTTC. It specifies CASSPTGGIAKNIQYF. Combining the CDR3 with reference TRBV5-1 and TRBJ2-4 gives the whole variable domain KAGVTQTPRYLIKTRGQQVTLSCSPISGHRSVSWYQQTPGQGLQFLFEYFSETQRNKGNFPGRFSGRQFSNSRSEMNVSTLELGDSALYLCASSPTGGIAKNIQYFGAGTRLSVL.

J is TRBJ2-3 and V is TRBV3-1; TRBD2 matches 14 bases. In germline, CDR1 is LGHDT, CDR2 YNNKEL (reference sequence). Trimming at V came to 3 bases and at J to 4 bases, leaving 6 bases not matched to a gene. The CDR3 loop spans 17 amino acids. The CDR3 spells CASSQTSGRAFADTQYF. The CDR3 nucleotides read TGTGCCAGCAGCCAGACTAGCGGGAGGGCCTTTGCAGATACGCAGTATTTT.

This clonotype appeared a few times. J is TRBJ2-1 and V is TRBV7-8, with 9 bases that match TRBD2. The V and J ends lost 1 base and 9 bases, in that order; junction bases with no gene match: 13. This CDR3 region has 17 residues. Germline V gene lookup returns CDR1 SGHVS and CDR2 FQNEAQ. The CDR3 DNA follows: TGTGCCAGCAGCTTAGTTGGGCCGAGACTAGCGGTATCTGAGCAGTTCTTC. Protein: CASSLVGPRLAVSEQFF.

The chain joins TRBV12-3 or TRBV12-4 to TRBJ1-2, with a possible D match to TRBD1 (5 bases). The CDR3 length is 12 residues. The V end was cut by 10 bases, the J end by 4 bases, with 13 bases between. The CDR3 here is CATRGAIYGYTF. CDR3 nucleotides: TGTGCCACCCGTGGGGCTATCTATGGCTACACCTTC.

This clonotype was seen at least ten times. This chain connects TRBV10-3 to TRBJ2-7, with 9 bases fitting TRBD2. The germline gives CDR1 ENHRY, CDR2 SYGVKD. This CDR3 is 14 amino acids long. V was pared by 8 bases and J by 2 bases, with 7 bases of the junction left unmatched. The CDR3 region has the DNA TGTGCCATCCAGAACGCGGGAGGGACCTACGAGCAGTACTTC. Its protein is CAIQNAGGTYEQYF.

This chain joins TRBV30 and TRBJ1-1; tentatively, D is TRBD1 (6 bases). Trimming left V 2 bases short and J 11 bases short, with 15 bases between. There are 12 residues in the CDR3. CDR1 and CDR2 from the germline V gene are GTSNPN and SVGIG (reference sequence). CDR3 residues: CAWSKQGRGAFF. In DNA, the CDR3 is TGTGCCTGGAGTAAACAGGGCCGAGGGGCTTTCTTT.

This chain uses TRBV7-9 with TRBJ2-1; no clear D gene. Trimming removed 3 bases at V and 7 bases at J, with 10 bases between. This CDR3 comprises 13 residues. Germline loops: CDR1 SEHNR, CDR2 FQNEAQ (reference sequence). The chain's CDR3 is CASSFVTTNEQFF. The CDR3 DNA sequence: TGTGCCAGCAGCTTTGTCACGACGAATGAGCAGTTCTTC.

There are many counts of this clonotype. The V call is TRBV20-1, the J call TRBJ2-1; 11 bases are shared with TRBD2. The length of the CDR3 is 17 residues. The J segment lost 7 bases and the V segment lost 6 bases, leaving 17 bases of the junction unmatched. CDR1 is DFQATT, CDR2 SNEGSKA, per germline (reference sequence). The DNA for the CDR3 is TGCAGTGCCCTCTGGTCAGTGACTAGCGGGATTAGGAATGAGCAGTTCTTC. Residues: CSALWSVTSGIRNEQFF.

This sequence joins TRBV24-1 and TRBJ2-7; 11 bases are shared with TRBD1. Germline loops: CDR1 KGHDR, CDR2 SFDVKD. The CDR3 length is 14 residues. V shed 5 bases, J shed 7 bases, and the junction held 6 bases outside the gene matches. The CDR3 sequence is CATSGGQGAWEQYF. Written as DNA, the CDR3 is TGTGCCACCAGTGGTGGACAGGGGGCTTGGGAGCAGTACTTC.

This clonotype has only a few counts. The V call is TRBV5-1, the J call TRBJ1-6; no firm D call. CDR3 size: 15 residues. Looked up from germline, CDR1 is SGHRS and CDR2 is YFSETQ. The V end lost 0 bases, the J end lost 9 bases, and 13 bases lay between the germline ends. This CDR3 is CASSLAFGESSPLHF. CDR3 in DNA: TGCGCCAGCAGCTTGGCCTTCGGAGAGAGTTCACCCCTCCACTTT.

V is TRBV2 and J is TRBJ2-1, with TRBD2 matching 7 bases. The CDR3 is 15 amino acids. Germline V gene lookup returns CDR1 SNHLY and CDR2 FYNNEI. The J segment lost 2 bases and the V segment lost 3 bases, leaving 4 bases of the junction unmatched. DNA for the CDR3: TGTGCCAGCAGTGAGCGGCTAGCGGCCTACAATGAGCAGTTCTTC. Protein sequence: CASSERLAAYNEQFF.

The chain recombines TRBV2 with TRBJ1-4; D might be TRBD1 (5 bases). V was clipped by 6 bases and J by 5 bases, with 13 bases between them. The germline V gene encodes CDR1 SNHLY and CDR2 FYNNEI. The CDR3 length is 14 residues. The CDR3 DNA follows: TGTGCCAGCAGGGAGGGGCTGACGAATGAAAAACTGTTTTTT. This translates into CASREGLTNEKLFF.

V usage is TRBV27 and J usage is TRBJ2-2, with no clear D. The V and J ends lost 6 bases and 2 bases respectively, with 7 bases between them. This CDR3 has 13 residues. Per the germline V gene, CDR1 is MNHEY and CDR2 is SMNVEV (reference sequence). The CDR3 DNA reads TGTGCCAGCAGGCCCCTAAACACCGGGGAGCTGTTTTTT. This translates into CASRPLNTGELFF.